Shown below are 6 T cell receptor beta chains from a single sample sequenced in a study of regulatory T cells in long-lasting Graves disease. The time point was: newly diagnosed GD, antithyroid drugs for less than 3 months. Following extraction of RNA from PBMCs, that RNA was used to make the TCR library. Assembly of TCR beta libraries relied on iRepertoire HTBI primers together with Arm-PCR of CDR3 regions. TCRdb analysed the multiplex PCR reads with MiXCR anew, one entry per CDR3 protein. The repertoire holds roughly 500,000 distinct CDR3 sequences, with more than 10% as singletons. These data also formed part of another study, on T cells in Graves' hyperthyroidism and ophthalmopathy.

Source: peripheral blood mononuclear cells (PBMCs), taken at new diagnosis, from a patient treated with antithyroid drugs. The receptors shown here come from a woman aged 25 to 45 with Graves disease.

The CDR3 sequence is CASSFWRAGGNSPLHF. DNA for the CDR3: TGTGCCAGCAGCTTTTGGAGGGCTGGGGGGAATTCACCCCTCCACTTT. This chain joins TRBV5-8 and TRBJ1-6; a weak D match, TRBD1 (5 bases). CDR3 length: 16 amino acids. V shed 2 bases and J shed 7 bases, with 16 bases lying between them. From germline, CDR1 is SGHTS and CDR2 YDEGEE. Together with reference TRBV5-8 and TRBJ1-6, the CDR3 gives the full variable domain: EAGVTQSPTHLIKTRGQQATLRCSPISGHTSVYWYQQALGLGLQFLLWYDEGEERNRGNFPPRFSGRQFPNYSSELNVNALELEDSALYLCASSFWRAGGNSPLHFGNGTRLTVT.

This clonotype appeared many times. The chain is built from TRBV20-1 and TRBJ1-5; no firm D call. The CDR3 is 14 amino acids. The V and J ends lost 2 bases and 0 bases respectively, with 8 bases between them. CDR1 and CDR2 from the germline V gene are DFQATT and SNEGSKA (reference sequence). CDR3 bases: TGCAGTGCTAGACAGGAGCTTAGCAATCAGCCCCAGCATTTT. Its translation is CSARQELSNQPQHF.

This clonotype was detected once. A far larger clone is just one base off, so this is likely a read error. The chain combines TRBV6-9 with TRBJ2-1; tentative D call: TRBD2 (7 bases). The CDR3 sequence is 15 residues long. Trimming shortened V by 8 bases and J by 4 bases, and 18 bases separated the two germline ends. Germline CDR1 and CDR2: MNHGY and SVAAGI. The CDR3 nucleotides are TGTGCCAGCGGTTTTCAGGGGAGGGCTTACAATGAGCAGTTCTTC. Protein product: CASGFQGRAYNEQFF.

This clonotype has at least ten counts. This chain joins TRBV2 and TRBJ2-6; D uncertain. V lost 6 bases and J 2 bases, leaving 11 bases between the germline ends. CDR1 is SNHLY, CDR2 FYNNEI, per germline. The CDR3 covers 15 residues. CDR3 DNA sequence: TGTGCCAGCAGCGCCTACCTAACTGGGGCCAACGTCCTGACTTTC. Translation: CASSAYLTGANVLTF. The whole variable domain, remainder taken from reference TRBV2 and TRBJ2-6, is EPEVTQTPSHQVTQMGQEVILRCVPISNHLYFYWYRQILGQKVEFLVSFYNNEISEKSEIFDDQFSVERPDGSNFTLKIRSTKLEDSAMYFCASSAYLTGANVLTFGAGSRLTVL.

The table lists this clonotype with many counts. The J gene is TRBJ1-1, the V gene TRBV20-1, with 7 bases that match TRBD1. Per germline, CDR1 DFQATT and CDR2 SNEGSKA (reference sequence). The V and J ends lost 0 bases and 1 base, in that order; junction bases with no gene match: 8. This CDR3 spans 16 amino acids. CDR3 sequence (DNA): TGCAGTGCTAGAGACGTACAGGGGACGGGGAACACTGAAGCTTTCTTT. Amino acids: CSARDVQGTGNTEAFF.

In its sample, this clonotype was seen a few times. The V and J genes are TRBV30 and TRBJ2-1, with D perhaps TRBD1 (5 bases). This CDR3 comprises 14 residues. CDR1 GTSNPN and CDR2 SVGIG come from the germline V gene (reference sequence). Trimming took off 3 bases at V and 8 bases at J, with 17 bases between the two ends. The CDR3 sequence is CAWSLGKGYDEQFF. In DNA form, the CDR3 reads TGTGCCTGGAGCCTAGGAAAGGGGTACGATGAGCAGTTCTTC.